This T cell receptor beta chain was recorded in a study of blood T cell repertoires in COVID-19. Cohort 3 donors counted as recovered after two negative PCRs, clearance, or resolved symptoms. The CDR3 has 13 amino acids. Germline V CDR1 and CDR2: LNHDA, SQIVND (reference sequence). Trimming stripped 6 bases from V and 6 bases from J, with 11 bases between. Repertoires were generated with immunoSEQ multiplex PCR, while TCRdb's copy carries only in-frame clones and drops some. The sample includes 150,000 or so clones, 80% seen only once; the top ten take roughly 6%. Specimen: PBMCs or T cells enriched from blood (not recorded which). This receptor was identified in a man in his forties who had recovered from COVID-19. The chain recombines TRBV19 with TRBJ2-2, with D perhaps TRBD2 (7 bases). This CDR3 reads CASRRGGPGELFF. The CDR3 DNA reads TGTGCCAGTAGGAGGGGGGGTCCCGGGGAGCTGTTTTTT.